These 23 T cell receptor beta chains were sequenced from one sample in a study of blood T cell repertoires in COVID-19. Repertoires were generated with immunoSEQ multiplex PCR, while TCRdb's copy carries only in-frame clones and drops some. This table has just over 300,000 clones, approximately 83% appearing once. The sample consisted of PBMCs or T cells enriched from blood (not recorded which). The origin of the receptors is a man aged 25 to 40 who had recovered from COVID-19.

V and J are TRBV4-2 and TRBJ2-7, with a weak D call TRBD2 (5 bases). The V and J ends lost 0 bases and 0 bases respectively, with 15 bases between them. CDR1 is LGHNA and CDR2 is YNFKEQ in the germline V gene. The CDR3 length is 17 residues. CDR3 coding DNA: TGTGCCAGCAGCCAAGATTTCGAGAGGGCGCCCTCCTACGAGCAGTACTTC. Translated: CASSQDFERAPSYEQYF.

V is TRBV19 and J is TRBJ1-1; 8 positions agree with TRBD1. Germline V CDR1 and CDR2: LNHDA, SQIVND (reference sequence). V was pared by 5 bases and J by 5 bases, with 7 bases of the junction left unmatched. This CDR3 spans 14 amino acids. Written as DNA, the CDR3 is TGTGCCAGTAGTGCGATACAGGGGGGGACTGAAGCTTTCTTT. Protein product: CASSAIQGGTEAFF.

The chain uses TRBV12-3 or TRBV12-4 and TRBJ1-2; 7 bases align to TRBD1. Unmatched junction bases numbered 3, after V lost 4 bases and J lost 7 bases. This CDR3 has 12 residues. CDR3 amino acids: CASSSDRLGYTF. The CDR3 nucleotides are TGTGCCAGCAGTTCGGACAGGCTTGGCTACACCTTC.

The chain couples TRBV4-3 to TRBJ1-2, with TRBD1 matching over 7 bases. V lost 0 bases to trimming and J lost 4 bases; unmatched junction nucleotides: 11. This CDR3 region has 17 residues. The germline gives CDR1 LGHNA, CDR2 YSLEER. The CDR3 DNA reads TGCGCCAGCAGCCAAGATACCCCTCCCGGGACAGTCTATGGCTACACCTTC. Translation: CASSQDTPPGTVYGYTF.

This CDR3 reads CASSLSGSYEQYF. CDR3 nucleotide sequence: TGTGCCAGCAGCTTGTCGGGGTCCTACGAGCAGTACTTC. V gene TRBV11-2 combines with J gene TRBJ2-7, with D maybe TRBD2 (5 bases). The germline V and J ends were trimmed by 3 bases and 1 base, with 7 bases remaining between them. Germline CDR1 SGHAT, CDR2 FQNNGV. The CDR3 spans 13 residues.

The rearrangement links TRBV7-8 to TRBJ1-2; 7 bases align to TRBD1. CDR3 length: 13 amino acids. J gave up 4 bases and V 6 bases, and 5 bases lay outside the gene matches. CDR1 SGHVS and CDR2 FQNEAQ come from the germline V gene. The CDR3 nucleotides are TGTGCCAGCAGTCAGGGGGGCCTCTATGGCTACACCTTC. Protein product: CASSQGGLYGYTF.

V is TRBV6-5 and J is TRBJ1-4; 8 positions match TRBD1. Germline V gene sequence: CDR1 MNHEY, CDR2 SVGAGI. CDR3 length: 13 residues. V trimming: 6 bases; J trimming: 8 bases; junction bases outside the gene matches: 5. In DNA, the CDR3 is TGTGCCAGCAGGTCGGACAGGGTCGAAAAACTGTTTTTT. Its protein is CASRSDRVEKLFF.

The rearrangement joins TRBV3-1 (or the pseudogene TRBV3-2) to TRBJ1-1; weak D call: TRBD1 (5 bases). Trimming cost V 2 bases and J 5 bases, with 18 bases left between them. Germline V gene data show CDR1 as LGHDT and CDR2 as YNNKEL (reference sequence). The CDR3 contains 16 residues. The CDR3: CASSQYGGTATTEAFF. The CDR3 coding sequence is TGTGCCAGCAGCCAATACGGGGGTACTGCCACTACTGAAGCTTTCTTT.

The gene calls are TRBV12-5 and TRBJ1-2, with 7 bases aligning to TRBD1. CDR1 and CDR2 from the germline V gene are LGHNT and FRNRAP. V was clipped by 1 base and J by 4 bases; unmatched bases: 6. There are 15 residues in the CDR3. CDR3 sequence (DNA): TGTGCTAGTGGTTTGGGACAGGGCTGGGTCTATGGCTACACCTTC. The encoded protein is CASGLGQGWVYGYTF.

This sequence joins TRBV6-4 and TRBJ2-3; 8 bases are a match to TRBD1. This CDR3 region has 15 residues. The V gene's germline CDR1 is MRHNA and CDR2 SNTAGT. Losses at the gene ends were 0 bases for V and 5 bases for J; bases not matched to a gene: 4. The DNA of the CDR3 is TGTGCCAGCAGTGACTCCCGGACAGGGCTAGATACGCAGTATTTT. It codes for CASSDSRTGLDTQYF.

The chain has TRBV7-8 and TRBJ1-3; no reliable D call. Germline CDR1 SGHVS, CDR2 FQNEAQ. The CDR3 has 14 residues. Between the trimmed V and J ends, which lost 0 bases and 0 bases, there was a span of 3 bases. The CDR3 sequence: CASSLAGSGNTIYF. CDR3 DNA sequence: TGTGCCAGCAGCTTAGCCGGCTCTGGAAACACCATATATTTT.

V is TRBV7-9 and J is TRBJ2-7, with TRBD2 as a possible D gene (6 bases). Germline CDR1 SEHNR, CDR2 FQNEAQ (reference sequence). The CDR3 is 14 residues long. The germline V and J ends were trimmed by 5 bases and 0 bases, with 11 bases remaining between them. CDR3 amino acids: CASSGTWASYEQYF. The DNA of the CDR3 is TGTGCCAGCAGCGGGACTTGGGCCTCCTACGAGCAGTACTTC.

This chain connects TRBV6-5 to TRBJ2-3, with D maybe TRBD1 (6 bases). The CDR3 consists of 13 residues. Germline V lookup: CDR1 MNHEY, CDR2 SVGAGI. V was shortened by 4 bases and J by 1 base, with 6 bases between the two germline ends. This CDR3 reads CASSSGGTDTQYF. CDR3 DNA sequence: TGTGCCAGCAGTTCAGGGGGCACAGATACGCAGTATTTT.

About this clone: One junction end disagrees with the germline gene, perhaps due to a read error. The chain links TRBV7-7 to TRBJ1-4; possibly TRBD1 for D (5 bases). This CDR3 has 16 amino acids. Germline V gene data show CDR1 as SSHAT and CDR2 as FNYEAQ (reference sequence). The CDR3 region is CASSLALGHVDEKLFF. The CDR3 DNA sequence: TGTGCTAGCAGCTTAGCTCTGGGGCACGTTGATGAAAAACTGTTTTTT.

This clone was picked up one time. The chain is built from TRBV19 and TRBJ1-4; no reliable D call. V lost 6 bases to trimming and J lost 4 bases, with 12 bases between them. This CDR3 is 14 amino acids long. Germline V gene lookup returns CDR1 LNHDA and CDR2 SQIVND (reference sequence). In DNA, the CDR3 is TGTGCCAGTAGCCTGACATCGAGTAATGAAAAACTGTTTTTT. Its translation is CASSLTSSNEKLFF. The whole variable domain, filled in from reference TRBV19 and TRBJ1-4, reads DGGITQSPKYLFRKEGQNVTLSCEQNLNHDAMYWYRQDPGQGLRLIYYSQIVNDFQKGDIAEGYSVSREKKESFPLTVTSAQKNPTAFYLCASSLTSSNEKLFFGSGTQLSVL.

The chain couples TRBV6-2 or TRBV6-3 to TRBJ2-7; possibly TRBD2 for D (5 bases). From germline, CDR1 is MNHEY and CDR2 SVGEGT. Trimming removed 0 bases from V and 4 bases from J, with 16 bases in between. The CDR3 is 16 amino acids. DNA of the CDR3: TGTGCCAGCAGTTACTCGGCGGGCGCACCAAGATACGAGCAGTACTTC. Translating gives CASSYSAGAPRYEQYF.

V usage is TRBV3-1 (or the pseudogene TRBV3-2) and J usage is TRBJ2-7; TRBD2 agrees at 9 bases. The V gene's germline CDR1 is LGHDT and CDR2 YNNKEL (reference sequence). Trimming at V came to 6 bases and at J to 3 bases, leaving 12 bases not matched to a gene. CDR3 length: 16 residues. CDR3 protein: CASSPFISGGVYEQYF. The CDR3 DNA reads TGTGCCAGCAGTCCATTCATTAGCGGGGGAGTCTACGAGCAGTACTTC.

This clone has a single count. The gene calls are TRBV27 and TRBJ1-1; D might be TRBD1 (6 bases). The CDR3 runs to 14 residues. The ends were cut back, 4 bases at V and 3 bases at J, with 12 bases in the middle. CDR1 is MNHEY, CDR2 SMNVEV, per germline (reference sequence). DNA of the CDR3: TGTGCCAGCAGTTCCAGGGGAGGGTACACTGAAGCTTTCTTT. Residues: CASSSRGGYTEAFF.

The rearrangement joins TRBV6-1 to TRBJ2-5, with 7 bases matching TRBD1. This CDR3 is built from 13 residues. From germline, CDR1 is MNHNS and CDR2 SASEGT. V trimming: 3 bases; J trimming: 4 bases; junction bases outside the gene matches: 2. CDR3 loop: CASSETGRETQYF. The CDR3 bases are TGTGCCAGCAGTGAGACAGGGAGAGAGACCCAGTACTTC.

This chain connects TRBV4-2 to TRBJ2-4, with 14 bases fitting TRBD2. V trimming: 0 bases; J trimming: 2 bases; junction bases outside the gene matches: 6. Germline assignment: CDR1 LGHNA and CDR2 YNFKEQ. CDR3 size: 19 residues. CDR3 nucleotides: TGTGCCAGCAGCCAAGAGTCCGGGACTAGCGGGGGTACCAAAAACATTCAGTACTTC. This gives the protein CASSQESGTSGGTKNIQYF.

This CDR3 is CASGKTDNYGYTF. Written as DNA, the CDR3 is TGTGCCAGCGGAAAGACAGATAACTATGGCTACACCTTC. The chain has TRBV6-5 and TRBJ1-2; D may be TRBD1 (5 bases). V lost 8 bases and J lost 1, with 11 bases in between. Germline-derived CDR1 and CDR2 are MNHEY and SVGAGI. This CDR3 region has 13 residues.

The V call is TRBV27, the J call TRBJ1-6, with D uncertain. V dropped 11 bases and J dropped 7 bases, with 9 bases sitting between them. This CDR3 has 11 amino acids. Germline V gene data show CDR1 as MNHEY and CDR2 as SMNVEV (reference sequence). DNA of the CDR3: TGTGCCCCCCTAGTGAATTCACCCCTCCACTTT. Translated, it gives CAPLVNSPLHF.

The rearrangement links TRBV5-1 to TRBJ2-1, with 11 bases that match TRBD2. V shed 0 bases and J 1 base; nucleotides not matched to a gene: 12. CDR3 length equals 20 residues. In germline, CDR1 is SGHRS, CDR2 YFSETQ. CDR3 bases: TGCGCCAGCAGCTTGGAAGCTAGCGGGGGGATTTACCTATCCTACAATGAGCAGTTCTTC. It encodes CASSLEASGGIYLSYNEQFF.